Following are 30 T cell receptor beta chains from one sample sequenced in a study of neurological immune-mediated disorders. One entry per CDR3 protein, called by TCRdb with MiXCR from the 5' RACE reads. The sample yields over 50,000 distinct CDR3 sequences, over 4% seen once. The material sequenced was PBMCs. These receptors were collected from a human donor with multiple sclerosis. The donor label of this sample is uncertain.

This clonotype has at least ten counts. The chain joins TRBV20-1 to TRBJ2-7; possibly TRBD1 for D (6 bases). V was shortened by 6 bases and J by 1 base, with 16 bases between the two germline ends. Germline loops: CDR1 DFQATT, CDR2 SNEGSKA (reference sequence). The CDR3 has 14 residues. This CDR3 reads CSAPNRARSYEQYF. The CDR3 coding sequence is TGCAGTGCCCCCAACAGGGCTCGATCCTACGAGCAGTACTTC.

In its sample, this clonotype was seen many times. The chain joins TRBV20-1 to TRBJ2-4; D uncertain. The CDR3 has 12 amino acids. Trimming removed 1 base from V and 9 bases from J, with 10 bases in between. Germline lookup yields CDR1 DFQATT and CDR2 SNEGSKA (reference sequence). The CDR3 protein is CSARVGEAIQYF. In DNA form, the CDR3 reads TGCAGTGCTAGAGTCGGTGAAGCCATTCAGTACTTC.

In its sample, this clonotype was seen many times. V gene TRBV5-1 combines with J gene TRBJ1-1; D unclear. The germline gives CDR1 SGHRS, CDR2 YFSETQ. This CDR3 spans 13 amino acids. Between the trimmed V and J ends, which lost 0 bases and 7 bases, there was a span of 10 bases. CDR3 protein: CASSLDWVSEAFF. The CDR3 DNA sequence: TGCGCCAGCAGCTTGGACTGGGTTAGTGAAGCTTTCTTT.

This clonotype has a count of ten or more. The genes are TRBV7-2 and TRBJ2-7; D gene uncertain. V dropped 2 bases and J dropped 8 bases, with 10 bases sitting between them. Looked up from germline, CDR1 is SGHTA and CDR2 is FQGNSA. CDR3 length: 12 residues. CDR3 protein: CASSLSVTQQYF. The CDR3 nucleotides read TGTGCCAGCAGCTTATCAGTCACGCAGCAGTACTTC. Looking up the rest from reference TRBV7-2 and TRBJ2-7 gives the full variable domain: GAGVSQSPSNKVTEKGKDVELRCDPISGHTALYWYRQSLGQGLEFLIYFQGNSAPDKSGLPSDRFSAERTGGSVSTLTIQRTQQEDSAVYLCASSLSVTQQYFGPGTRLTVT.

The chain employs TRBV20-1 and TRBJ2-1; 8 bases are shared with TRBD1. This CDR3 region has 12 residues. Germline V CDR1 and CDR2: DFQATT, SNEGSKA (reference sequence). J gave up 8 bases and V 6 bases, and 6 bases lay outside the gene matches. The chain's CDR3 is CSARTGFYEQFF. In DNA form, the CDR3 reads TGCAGTGCCCGGACAGGGTTTTATGAGCAGTTCTTC.

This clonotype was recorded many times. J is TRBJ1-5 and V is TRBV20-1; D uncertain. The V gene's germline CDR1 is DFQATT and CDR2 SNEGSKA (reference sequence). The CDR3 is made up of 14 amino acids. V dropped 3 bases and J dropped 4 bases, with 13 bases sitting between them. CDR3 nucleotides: TGCAGTGCTAGTGGAGGGTGGCGGAATCAGCCCCAGCATTTT. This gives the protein CSASGGWRNQPQHF.

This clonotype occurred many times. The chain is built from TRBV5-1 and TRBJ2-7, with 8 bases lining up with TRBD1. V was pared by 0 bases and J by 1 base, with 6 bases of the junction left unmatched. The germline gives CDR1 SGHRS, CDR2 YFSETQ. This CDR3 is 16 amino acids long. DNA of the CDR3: TGCGCCAGCAGCTTGGCCTCGGGACAGGAGTCCTACGAGCAGTACTTC. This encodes CASSLASGQESYEQYF.

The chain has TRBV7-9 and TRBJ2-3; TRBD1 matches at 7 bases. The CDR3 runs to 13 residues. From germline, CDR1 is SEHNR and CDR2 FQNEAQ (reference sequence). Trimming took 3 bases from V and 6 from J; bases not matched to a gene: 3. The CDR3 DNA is TGTGCCAGCAGCTTTTTAGGGGGCGATACGCAGTATTTT. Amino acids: CASSFLGGDTQYF. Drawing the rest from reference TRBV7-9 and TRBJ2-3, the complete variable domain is DTGVSQNPRHKITKRGQNVTFRCDPISEHNRLYWYRQTLGQGPEFLTYFQNEAQLEKSRLLSDRFSAERPKGSFSTLEIQRTEQGDSAMYLCASSFLGGDTQYFGPGTRLTVL.

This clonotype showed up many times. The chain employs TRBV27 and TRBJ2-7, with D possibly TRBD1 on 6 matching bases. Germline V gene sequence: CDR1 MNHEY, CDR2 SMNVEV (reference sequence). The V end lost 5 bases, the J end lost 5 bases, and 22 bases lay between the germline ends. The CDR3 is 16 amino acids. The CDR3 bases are TGTGCCAGCAGTCCGTCGGGACACGTCGTTTTTGACGAGCAGTACTTC. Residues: CASSPSGHVVFDEQYF.

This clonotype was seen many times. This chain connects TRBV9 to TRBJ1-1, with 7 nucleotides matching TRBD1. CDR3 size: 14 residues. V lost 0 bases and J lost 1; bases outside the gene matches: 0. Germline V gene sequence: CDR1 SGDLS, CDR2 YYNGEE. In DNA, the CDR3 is TGTGCCAGCAGCGTAGGGGACAGGAACACTGAAGCTTTCTTT. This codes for CASSVGDRNTEAFF.

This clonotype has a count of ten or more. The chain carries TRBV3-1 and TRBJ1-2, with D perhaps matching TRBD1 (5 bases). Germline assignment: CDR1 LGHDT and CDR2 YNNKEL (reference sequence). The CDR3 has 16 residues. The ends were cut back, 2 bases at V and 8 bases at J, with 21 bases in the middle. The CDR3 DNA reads TGTGCCAGCAGCCAACGTAAGGAGAGGGGAGTTCAGGGCTACACCTTC. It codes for CASSQRKERGVQGYTF.

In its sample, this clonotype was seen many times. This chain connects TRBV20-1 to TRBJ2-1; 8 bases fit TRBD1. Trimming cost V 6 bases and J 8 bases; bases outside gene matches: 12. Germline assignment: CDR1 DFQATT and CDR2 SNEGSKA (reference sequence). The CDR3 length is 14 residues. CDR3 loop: CSAGGWTGIDEQFF. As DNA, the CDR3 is TGCAGTGCGGGGGGTTGGACAGGGATCGATGAGCAGTTCTTC.

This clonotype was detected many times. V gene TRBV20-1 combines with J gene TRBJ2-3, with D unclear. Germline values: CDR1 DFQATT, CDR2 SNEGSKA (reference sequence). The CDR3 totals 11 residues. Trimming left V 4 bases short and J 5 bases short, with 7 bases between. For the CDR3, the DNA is TGCAGTGCTACGAGAGGAGATACGCAGTATTTT. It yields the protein CSATRGDTQYF.

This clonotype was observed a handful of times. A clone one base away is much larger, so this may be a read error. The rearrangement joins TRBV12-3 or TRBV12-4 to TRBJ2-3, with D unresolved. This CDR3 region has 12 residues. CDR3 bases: TGTGTCAGCAGTCCCCTACCATGGACGCAGTATTTT. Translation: CVSSPLPWTQYF.

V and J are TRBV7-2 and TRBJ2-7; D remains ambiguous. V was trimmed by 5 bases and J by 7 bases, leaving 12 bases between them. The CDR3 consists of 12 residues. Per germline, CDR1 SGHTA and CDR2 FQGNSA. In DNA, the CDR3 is TGTGCCAGCAGCCCCTATCAGAGGGAGCAGTACTTC. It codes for CASSPYQREQYF.

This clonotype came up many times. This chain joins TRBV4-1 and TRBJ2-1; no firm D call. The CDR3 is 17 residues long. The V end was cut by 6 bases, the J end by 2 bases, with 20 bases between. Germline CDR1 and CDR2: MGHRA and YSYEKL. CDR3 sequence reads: CASSFLPQVPPYNEQFF. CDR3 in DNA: TGCGCCAGCAGTTTCCTCCCCCAAGTTCCCCCCTACAATGAGCAGTTCTTC.

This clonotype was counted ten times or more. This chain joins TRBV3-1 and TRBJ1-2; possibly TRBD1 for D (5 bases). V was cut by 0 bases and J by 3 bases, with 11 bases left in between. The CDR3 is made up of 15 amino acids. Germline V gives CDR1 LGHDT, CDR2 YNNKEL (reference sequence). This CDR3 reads CASSQDQGGYYGYTF. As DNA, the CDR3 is TGTGCCAGCAGCCAAGATCAGGGAGGGTACTATGGCTACACCTTC. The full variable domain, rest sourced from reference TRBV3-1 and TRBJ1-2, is DTAVSQTPKYLVTQMGNDKSIKCEQNLGHDTMYWYKQDSKKFLKIMFSYNNKELIINETVPNRFSPKSPDKAHLNLHINSLELGDSAVYFCASSQDQGGYYGYTFGSGTRLTVV.

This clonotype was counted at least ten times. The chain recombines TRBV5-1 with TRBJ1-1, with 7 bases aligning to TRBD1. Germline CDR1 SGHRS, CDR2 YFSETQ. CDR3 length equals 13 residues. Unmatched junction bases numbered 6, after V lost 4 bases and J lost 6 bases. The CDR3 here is CASSHRTGAEAFF. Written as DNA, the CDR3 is TGCGCCAGCAGCCACCGGACAGGTGCTGAAGCTTTCTTT.

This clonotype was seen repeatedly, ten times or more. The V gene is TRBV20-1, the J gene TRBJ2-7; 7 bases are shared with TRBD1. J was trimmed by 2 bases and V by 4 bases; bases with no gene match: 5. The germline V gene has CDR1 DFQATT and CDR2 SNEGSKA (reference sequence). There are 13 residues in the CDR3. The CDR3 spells CSATDRAPYEQYF. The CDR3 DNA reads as TGCAGTGCTACAGACAGGGCCCCCTACGAGCAGTACTTC.

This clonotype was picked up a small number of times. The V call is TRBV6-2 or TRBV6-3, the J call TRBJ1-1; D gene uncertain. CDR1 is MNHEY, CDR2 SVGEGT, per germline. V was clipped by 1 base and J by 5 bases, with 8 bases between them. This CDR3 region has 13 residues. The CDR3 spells CASSYFGRTEAFF. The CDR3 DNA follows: TGTGCCAGCAGTTACTTCGGGAGGACTGAAGCTTTCTTT.

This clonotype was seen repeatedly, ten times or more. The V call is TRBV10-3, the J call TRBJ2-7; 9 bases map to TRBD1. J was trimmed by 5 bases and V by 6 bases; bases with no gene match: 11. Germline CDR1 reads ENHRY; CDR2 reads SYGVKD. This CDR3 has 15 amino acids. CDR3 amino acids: CAISEPGQGLHEQYF. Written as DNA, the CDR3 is TGTGCCATCAGCGAACCGGGACAGGGTCTCCACGAGCAGTACTTC.

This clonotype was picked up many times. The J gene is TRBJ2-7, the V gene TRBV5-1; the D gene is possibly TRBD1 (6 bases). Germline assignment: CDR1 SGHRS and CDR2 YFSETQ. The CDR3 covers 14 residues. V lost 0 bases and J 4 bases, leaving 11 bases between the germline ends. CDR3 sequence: CASSLDPGVYEQYF. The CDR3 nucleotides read TGCGCCAGCAGCTTGGACCCAGGGGTATACGAGCAGTACTTC.

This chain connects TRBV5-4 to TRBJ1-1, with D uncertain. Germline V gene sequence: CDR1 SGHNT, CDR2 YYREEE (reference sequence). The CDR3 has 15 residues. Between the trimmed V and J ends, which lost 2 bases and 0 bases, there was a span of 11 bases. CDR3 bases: TGTGCCAGCAGCTTAACGACTGTCATGAACACTGAAGCTTTCTTT. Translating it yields CASSLTTVMNTEAFF. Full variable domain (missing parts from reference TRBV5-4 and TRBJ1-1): ETGVTQSPTHLIKTRGQQVTLRCSSQSGHNTVSWYQQALGQGPQFIFQYYREEENGRGNFPPRFSGLQFPNYSSELNVNALELDDSALYLCASSLTTVMNTEAFFGQGTRLTVV.

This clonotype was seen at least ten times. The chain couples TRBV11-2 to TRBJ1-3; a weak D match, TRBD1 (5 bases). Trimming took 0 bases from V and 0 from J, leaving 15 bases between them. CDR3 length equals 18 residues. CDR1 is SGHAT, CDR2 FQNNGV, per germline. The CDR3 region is CASSLDSARAYSGNTIYF. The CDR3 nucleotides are TGTGCCAGCAGCTTAGATTCGGCCAGGGCCTACTCTGGAAACACCATATATTTT.

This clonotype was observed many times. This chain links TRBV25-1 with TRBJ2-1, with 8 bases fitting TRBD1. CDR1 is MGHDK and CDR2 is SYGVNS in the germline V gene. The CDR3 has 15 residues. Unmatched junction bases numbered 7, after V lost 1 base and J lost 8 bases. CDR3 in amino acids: CASSESNRGVDEQFF. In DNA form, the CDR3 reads TGTGCCAGCAGTGAATCAAACAGGGGGGTCGATGAGCAGTTCTTC. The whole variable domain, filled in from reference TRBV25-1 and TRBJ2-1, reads EADIYQTPRYLVIGTGKKITLECSQTMGHDKMYWYQQDPGMELHLIHYSYGVNSTEKGDLSSESTVSRIRTEHFPLTLESARPSHTSQYLCASSESNRGVDEQFFGPGTRLTVL.

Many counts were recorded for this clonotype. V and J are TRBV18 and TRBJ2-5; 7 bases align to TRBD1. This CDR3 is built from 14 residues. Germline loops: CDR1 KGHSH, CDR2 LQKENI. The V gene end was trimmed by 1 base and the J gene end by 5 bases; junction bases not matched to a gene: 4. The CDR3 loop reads CASSPQGAGETQYF. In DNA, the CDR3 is TGTGCCAGCTCACCACAGGGGGCCGGGGAGACCCAGTACTTC.

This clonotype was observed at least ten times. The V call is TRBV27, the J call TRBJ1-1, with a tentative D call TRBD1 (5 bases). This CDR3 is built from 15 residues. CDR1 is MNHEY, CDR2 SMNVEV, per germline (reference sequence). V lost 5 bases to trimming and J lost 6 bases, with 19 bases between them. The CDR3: CASSPLRGHGPEAFF. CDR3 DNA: TGTGCCAGCAGTCCACTTCGTGGACACGGACCTGAAGCTTTCTTT.

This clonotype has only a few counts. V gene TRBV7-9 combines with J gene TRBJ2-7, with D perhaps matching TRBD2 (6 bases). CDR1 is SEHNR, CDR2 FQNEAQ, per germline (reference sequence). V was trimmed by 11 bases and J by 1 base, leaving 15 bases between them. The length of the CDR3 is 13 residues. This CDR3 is CAASGGESYEQYF. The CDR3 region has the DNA TGTGCCGCAAGTGGAGGGGAGTCCTACGAGCAGTACTTC. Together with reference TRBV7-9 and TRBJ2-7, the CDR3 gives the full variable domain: DTGVSQNPRHKITKRGQNVTFRCDPISEHNRLYWYRQTLGQGPEFLTYFQNEAQLEKSRLLSDRFSAERPKGSFSTLEIQRTEQGDSAMYLCAASGGESYEQYFGPGTRLTVT.

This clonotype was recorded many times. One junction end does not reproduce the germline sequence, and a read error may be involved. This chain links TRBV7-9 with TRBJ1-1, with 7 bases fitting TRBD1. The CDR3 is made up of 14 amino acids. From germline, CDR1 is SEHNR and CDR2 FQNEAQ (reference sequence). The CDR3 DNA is TGTGCCAGCAGCTTAATTGGTAGGAGGACAGGACCTTCCTTT. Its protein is CASSLIGRRTGPSF. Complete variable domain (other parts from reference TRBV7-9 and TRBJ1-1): DTGVSQNPRHKITKRGQNVTFRCDPISEHNRLYWYRQTLGQGPEFLTYFQNEAQLEKSRLLSDRFSAERPKGSFSTLEIQRTEQGDSAMYLCASSLIGRRTGPSFGQGTRLTVV.

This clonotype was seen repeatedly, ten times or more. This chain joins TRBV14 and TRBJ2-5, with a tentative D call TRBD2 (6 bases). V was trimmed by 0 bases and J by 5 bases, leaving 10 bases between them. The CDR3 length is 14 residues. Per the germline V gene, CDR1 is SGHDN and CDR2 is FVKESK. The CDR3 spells CASSQDPGGETQYF. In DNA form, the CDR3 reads TGTGCCAGCAGCCAAGATCCAGGAGGGGAGACCCAGTACTTC. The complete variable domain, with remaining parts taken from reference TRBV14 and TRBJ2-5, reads EAGVTQFPSHSVIEKGQTVTLRCDPISGHDNLYWYRRVMGKEIKFLLHFVKESKQDESGMPNNRFLAERTGGTYSTLKVQPAELEDSGVYFCASSQDPGGETQYFGPGTRLLVL.